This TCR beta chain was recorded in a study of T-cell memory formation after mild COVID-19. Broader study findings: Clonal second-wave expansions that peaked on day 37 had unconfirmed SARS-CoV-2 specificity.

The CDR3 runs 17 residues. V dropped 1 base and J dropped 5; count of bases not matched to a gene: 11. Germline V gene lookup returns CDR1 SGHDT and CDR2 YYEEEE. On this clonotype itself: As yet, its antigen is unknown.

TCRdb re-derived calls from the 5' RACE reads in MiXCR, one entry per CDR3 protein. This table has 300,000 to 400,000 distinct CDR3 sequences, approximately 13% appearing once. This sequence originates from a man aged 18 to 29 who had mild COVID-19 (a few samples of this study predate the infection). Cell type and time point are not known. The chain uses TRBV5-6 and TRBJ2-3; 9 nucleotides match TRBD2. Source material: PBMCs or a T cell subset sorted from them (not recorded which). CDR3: CASSLIALAGYRDTQYF. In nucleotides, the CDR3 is TGTGCCAGCAGCTTGATCGCGCTAGCGGGGTATAGAGATACGCAGTATTTT.